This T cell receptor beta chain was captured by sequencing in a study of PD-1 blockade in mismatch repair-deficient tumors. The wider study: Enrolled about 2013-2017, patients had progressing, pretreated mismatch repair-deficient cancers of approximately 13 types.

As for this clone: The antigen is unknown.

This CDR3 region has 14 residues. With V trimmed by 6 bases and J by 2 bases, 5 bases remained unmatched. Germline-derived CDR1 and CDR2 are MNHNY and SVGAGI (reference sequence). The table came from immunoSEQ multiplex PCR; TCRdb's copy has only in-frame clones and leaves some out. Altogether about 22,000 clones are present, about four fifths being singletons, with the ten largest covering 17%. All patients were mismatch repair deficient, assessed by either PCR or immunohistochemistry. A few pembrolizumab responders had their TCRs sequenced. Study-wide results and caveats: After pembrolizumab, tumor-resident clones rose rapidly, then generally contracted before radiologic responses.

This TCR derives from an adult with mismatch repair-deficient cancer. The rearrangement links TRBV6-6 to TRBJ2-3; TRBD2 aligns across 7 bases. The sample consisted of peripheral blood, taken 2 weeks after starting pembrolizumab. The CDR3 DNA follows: TGTGCCAGCAGACCCCGGGACTACACAGATACGCAGTATTTT. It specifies CASRPRDYTDTQYF.